This TCR beta chain was identified during a study of human T cells and chemical hapten exposure. The overall study: Patients, a majority of them female, were diagnosed with alopecia areata, totalis or universalis.

Ten or more counts support this clonotype. Its specificity is not known. Time point denoted: pre-sensitization, week 0. The treatment denotes: therapeutic diphenylcyclopropenone sensitization with weekly scalp DPC. The CDR3 runs 12 residues. Trimming removed 0 bases at V and 5 bases at J, with 7 bases between. CDR1 and CDR2 (germline): DFQATT, SNEGSKA (reference sequence). In TCRdb, the RACE reads were re-called with MiXCR into one record per CDR3 protein. Of about 380,000 distinct CDR3 sequences in the sample, around 5.5% were seen once. Study conclusions and caveats: There were significantly more large CDR3 similarity clusters among expanded TCRs than among controls. Positively correlated with patch test score were the counts of PT1 expanded TCRs.

J is TRBJ1-1 and V is TRBV20-1; D gene uncertain. This specimen consisted of whole blood, obtained in connection with sensitization to the hapten diphenylcyclopropenone (DPC). The TCR sequence derives from a woman between 45 and 65 years old with alopecia areata. Some clones in this sample may be carry-over from other donors' samples. For the CDR3, the DNA is TGCAGTGCTAGAGATCATAGGACTGAAGCTTTCTTT. Translating gives CSARDHRTEAFF.